This passage covers 17 T cell receptor beta chains from one sample sequenced in a study of spatial heterogeneity in lung cancer (dated by TCRdb to between 2018 and 2020). The full study reports these points: The number of expanded intratumoral alpha and beta TCRs correlated with the tumor nonsynonymous mutation count.

Taken with the paper, the label for time point translates to: sample taken at primary tumor resection. The method was 5' RACE. Instrument on record: NextSeq 500. TCRdb reanalyzed the raw reads on its own, using fastp at Q25 for trimming and MiXCR for clone calling, and kept in-frame beta chains. Each CDR3 protein gets just one entry, which takes the most common genes and DNA from the rows behind it. In all, the sample holds approximately 13,000 distinct CDR3 sequences, and 5.1% of those were seen once. The leading ten clones occupy 20% to 25% of the sample. The antigens for these receptors are not known. The specimen was lung tumor tissue, collected at surgery. These receptors all stem from a male donor with early-stage non-small cell lung cancer.

Within the sample, this clonotype is medium-sized. This beta chain is an unintended read in a library built for alpha chains; its size means little. V usage is TRBV5-6 and J usage is TRBJ1-1; 7 bases align to TRBD1. The germline CDR1 and CDR2 sequences are SGHDT and YYEEEE. The CDR3 is 15 residues long. V was clipped by 5 bases and J by 0 bases; unmatched bases: 7. Written as DNA, the CDR3 is TGTGCCAGCAGTCCGGACAGGAGATTGAACACTGAAGCTTTCTTT. Residues: CASSPDRRLNTEAFF. Full variable domain (rest looked up from reference TRBV5-6 and TRBJ1-1): DAGVTQSPTHLIKTRGQQVTLRCSPKSGHDTVSWYQQALGQGPQFIFQYYEEEERQRGNFPDRFSGHQFPNYSSELNVNALLLGDSALYLCASSPDRRLNTEAFFGQGTRLTVV.

This clonotype was recorded many times. This beta chain is a stray sequence in a library constructed for alpha chains; its clone size is not meaningful. The chain is built from TRBV10-3 and TRBJ2-7; D is unclear. The germline gives CDR1 ENHRY, CDR2 SYGVKD. The V end was cut by 3 bases, the J end by 1 base, with 4 bases between. The CDR3 covers 12 residues. The CDR3 loop is CAISDGSYEQYF. Written as DNA, the CDR3 is TGTGCCATCAGTGACGGTTCCTACGAGCAGTACTTC.

This clonotype occurred many times. One end of the junction does not line up with germline, which may come from a read error. For a library built for alpha chains, this beta chain is a stray read; little rests on its size. The V and J genes are TRBV27 and TRBJ2-3; 7 bases are a match to TRBD1. CDR1 and CDR2 (germline): MNHEY, SMNVEV (reference sequence). There are 12 residues in the CDR3. The CDR3 nucleotides are TGTGCCAGCAGCCCAGGGACAGACCCTCGGCATTTT. It codes for CASSPGTDPRHF.

Ten or more counts support this clonotype. Within a library made for alpha chains, this beta chain is off target, and its count is uninformative. The rearrangement joins TRBV12-3 or TRBV12-4 to TRBJ2-7; 7 bases are a match to TRBD1. This CDR3 region has 14 residues. V lost 4 bases to trimming and J lost 4 bases; unmatched junction nucleotides: 7. The CDR3 sequence is CASSWGRGNYEQYF. The CDR3 DNA follows: TGTGCCAGCAGTTGGGGCAGGGGGAATTACGAGCAGTACTTC.

A word on this clonotype: Within a library made for alpha chains, this beta chain is off target, and its count is uninformative. Written as DNA, the CDR3 is TGCGCCAGCAGCAGAAGCACAGATACGCAGTATTTT. Its translation: CASSRSTDTQYF. This chain links TRBV5-1 with TRBJ2-3; D uncertain. Germline CDR1 and CDR2: SGHRS and YFSETQ. CDR3 length: 12 amino acids. V shed 4 bases and J shed 0 bases, with 3 bases lying between them. Together with reference TRBV5-1 and TRBJ2-3, the CDR3 gives the full variable domain: KAGVTQTPRYLIKTRGQQVTLSCSPISGHRSVSWYQQTPGQGLQFLFEYFSETQRNKGNFPGRFSGRQFSNSRSEMNVSTLELGDSALYLCASSRSTDTQYFGPGTRLTVL.

Ten or more counts support this clonotype. Since the library was made to target alpha chains, this beta chain is a stray read and its abundance is not meaningful. The V gene is TRBV6-2 or TRBV6-3, the J gene TRBJ2-5; 9 positions match TRBD1. The germline V gene has CDR1 MNHEY and CDR2 SVGEGT. The V and J ends lost 7 bases and 5 bases, in that order; junction bases with no gene match: 11. The CDR3 is 15 amino acids. The CDR3 is CASTMWDRVGETQYF. The CDR3 nucleotides are TGTGCCAGCACTATGTGGGACAGGGTCGGTGAGACCCAGTACTTC.

This clonotype was observed a few times. This beta chain is off target for a library built for alpha chains, so its abundance means little. J is TRBJ1-2 and V is TRBV29-1; the D is unclear. V was cut by 2 bases and J by 8 bases, with 15 bases left in between. Germline V gene data show CDR1 as SQVTM and CDR2 as ANQGSEA. This CDR3 has 13 residues. The CDR3 DNA reads as TGCAGCGTTGAACAGGCCGTAACGCGAGGCTACACCTTC. Residues: CSVEQAVTRGYTF.

In regard to this clonotype: This may arise from a read error, as a much more abundant clone is one base away. Found in a library prepared for alpha chains, this beta chain is an off-target read, and its abundance has little meaning. The chain recombines TRBV5-5 with TRBJ2-7, with 12 bases identical to TRBD1. From germline, CDR1 is SGHKS and CDR2 YYEKEE (reference sequence). The CDR3 length is 16 residues. After removal of 4 bases from V and 7 bases from J, the junction contained 12 bases not matched to a gene. The DNA for the CDR3 is TGTGCCAGCAGCAAGCTTCCGGGACAGGGGGCGGGAGAGCAGTACTTC. Protein: CASSKLPGQGAGEQYF.

This clonotype came up many times. This beta chain is an unintended read in a library built for alpha chains; its size means little. The V call is TRBV20-1, the J call TRBJ2-6, with D possibly being TRBD1 or TRBD2 (5 bases each). Germline CDR1 is DFQATT and CDR2 is SNEGSKA (reference sequence). Trimming took 0 bases from V and 0 from J, leaving 6 bases between them. This CDR3 is built from 15 residues. For the CDR3, the DNA is TGCAGTGCTAGAGATGGGGGCTCTGGGGCCAACGTCCTGACTTTC. Translation: CSARDGGSGANVLTF.

In this sample, this clonotype turned up many times. The library was prepared for alpha chains; this beta chain is a stray read, so its frequency means little. The V and J genes are TRBV7-7 and TRBJ2-1; D may match TRBD1 or TRBD2 (5 bases each). Deletions cut 6 bases from V and 4 bases from J, with 13 bases between. Germline values: CDR1 SSHAT, CDR2 FNYEAQ (reference sequence). The CDR3 sequence is 14 residues long. CDR3 region: CASSVIGGYNEQFF. The CDR3 DNA reads TGTGCCAGCAGTGTAATTGGGGGTTACAATGAGCAGTTCTTC.

In this sample, this clonotype turned up many times. This beta chain appears as a stray read in a library generated for alpha chains; its size is not informative. The rearrangement uses TRBV11-3 and TRBJ2-3, with 13 nucleotides matching TRBD2. The CDR3 consists of 19 residues. CDR1 and CDR2 from the germline V gene are SGHNT and YENEEA. V gave up 2 bases and J gave up 2 bases; unmatched junction bases: 10. The CDR3 loop reads CASSLKLAGGSEATDTQYF. The CDR3 bases are TGTGCCAGCAGCTTAAAACTAGCGGGGGGGAGCGAAGCCACAGATACGCAGTATTTT.

This clonotype showed up many times. This beta chain came through as a stray read in a library set up for alpha chains, and its size says little. V and J are TRBV12-3 or TRBV12-4 and TRBJ1-2; 7 positions match TRBD1. The trim removed 4 bases at V and 8 bases at J, leaving 7 bases unmatched. The CDR3 is 13 residues long. DNA for the CDR3: TGTGCCAGCAGTTCCGGGACAGTAGTGGGCTACACCTTC. Protein product: CASSSGTVVGYTF.

This clonotype was detected ten times or more. With the library built for alpha chains, this beta chain is off target and its frequency is not meaningful. This rearrangement joins TRBV20-1 to TRBJ2-3; 9 bases align to TRBD2. This CDR3 spans 15 amino acids. J gave up 6 bases and V 3 bases, and 10 bases lay outside the gene matches. Germline V gene lookup returns CDR1 DFQATT and CDR2 SNEGSKA (reference sequence). Here the CDR3 DNA reads TGCAGTGCTAGTGAGGGCGGGGGGGCCCTGGATACGCAGTATTTT. Translated, it gives CSASEGGGALDTQYF.

The table lists this clonotype with many counts. With the library built for alpha chains, this beta chain is off target and its frequency is not meaningful. The chain has TRBV10-3 and TRBJ2-5; D ambiguous. CDR3 size: 13 residues. Trimming pared 3 bases from V and 5 bases from J, leaving 10 bases between. Per the germline V gene, CDR1 is ENHRY and CDR2 is SYGVKD. CDR3 in amino acids: CAISEIGSETQYF. The CDR3 DNA sequence: TGTGCCATCAGTGAAATCGGTTCGGAGACCCAGTACTTC.

This clonotype has ten or more counts. As an off-target read in a library built for alpha chains, this beta chain has a frequency of little significance. The chain employs TRBV7-9 and TRBJ2-3, with 8 positions matching TRBD2. CDR3 length: 15 amino acids. In germline, CDR1 is SEHNR, CDR2 FQNEAQ (reference sequence). The V segment lost 3 bases and the J segment 5 bases; nucleotides outside the gene matches: 7. Written as DNA, the CDR3 is TGTGCCAGCAGCTTCGGGGGGGCAGGCAGAGATACGCAGTATTTT. Translated, it gives CASSFGGAGRDTQYF.

This clonotype was picked up many times. With the library built for alpha chains, this beta chain is off target and its frequency is not meaningful. The V call is TRBV7-2, the J call TRBJ2-7, with D hard to call. Looked up from germline, CDR1 is SGHTA and CDR2 is FQGNSA. Trimming shortened V by 8 bases and J by 2 bases, and 10 bases separated the two germline ends. The length of the CDR3 is 12 residues. In DNA form, the CDR3 reads TGTGCCAGCGGGCTAGTTACCTACGAGCAGTACTTC. Translation gives CASGLVTYEQYF.

This clonotype was detected ten times or more. The library was prepared for alpha chains; this beta chain is a stray read, so its frequency means little. This chain uses TRBV30 with TRBJ1-6; D gene unclear. CDR1 and CDR2 (germline): GTSNPN, SVGIG (reference sequence). This CDR3 is 16 amino acids long. The V gene lost 2 bases and the J gene lost 3 bases, with 14 bases spanning the gap. In nucleotides, the CDR3 is TGTGCCTGGAGTCCTAAAGGCATGGGCTATAATTCACCCCTCCACTTT. As protein: CAWSPKGMGYNSPLHF. Drawing the rest from reference TRBV30 and TRBJ1-6, the complete variable domain is SQTIHQWPATLVQPVGSPLSLECTVEGTSNPNLYWYRQAAGRGLQLLFYSVGIGQISSEVPQNLSASRPQDRQFILSSKKLLLSDSGFYLCAWSPKGMGYNSPLHFGNGTRLTVT.